One T cell receptor (beta chain) is described in this entry. Its antigen is not yet known. Per-nucleotide qualities are absent, and no much larger clonotype sits a single base away. The method was the immunoSEQ multiplex PCR assay. As for the authors' bioinformatics: During preprocessing, nonproductive sequences were removed, along with CDR3s that did not begin with C, did not end with F or W, or were shorter than 7 amino acids. The MANAFEST web app was used to call antigen-specific clonotypes on the basis of expansion compared with the reference and with other culture wells. A clone was considered positive if significant expansion relative to the reference culture was observed in 2 of 3 replicate wells at an FDR below 0.05. For a clone to be considered positive, significant expansion relative to all other tandem wells and an odds ratio above 5 were also required. Pairwise Levenshtein distance, computed with the stringdist R package after three terminal residues were trimmed from each end, was used as the measure of CDR3 homology. The table was pulled from immuneACCESS by TCRdb, which kept in-frame rearrangements only. Such tables lose some clones; where checked, under half of the loss comes from unresolved V genes, and the rest has no known cause. That table gives V, J and clone size, and the DNA gave D and trimming. The sample table holds around 25,000 clones, of which 76% were seen once. The ten largest clones capture approximately 28% of the sample.

This entry comes from a study of CD4 T cells in relation to SARS-CoV-2 and coronaviruses (dated by TCRdb to about 2021). In the study overall: In the ViraFEST assay, PBMCs were cultured with antigen for about eleven days, after which TCR beta CDR3s were sequenced to identify antigen-specific clonal expansions. The Adaptive Biotechnologies TCR-sequencing kit was used to sequence samples from a few pre-COVID donors and the naive versus memory experiments, whereas other data were Illumina-based. Patient-derived lymphoblastoid cell lines were used to map the HLA restriction of shared crossreactive spike epitopes. An HIV-1 Nef peptide pool or a no-peptide culture served as the negative reference condition. At the level of individual TCR clonotypes, the study evaluated whether memory CD4+ T cells crossreact between the spike proteins of SARS-CoV-2 and those of common cold coronaviruses. A different, Illumina-based TCR-beta assay was used to sequence expansion assays from other donors in the study.

CD4+ T cells from unexposed donors were collected before the COVID-19 pandemic (2011-2018). After less than 13 days of culture, CD4+ T cells were isolated with the EasySep CD4+ T cell isolation kit. Unexposed donor CD4+ T cells were tested for reactivity to SARS-CoV-2 S and N and four common cold coronavirus spike pools, as cell number allowed. PBMCs were cultured at two million per well in IMDM supplemented with approximately 5% human AB serum and 9 to 10 IU/ml IL-2. Half of the culture medium was replaced with fresh IL-2-containing medium on days 3 and 7. In general, triplicate replicate wells were used for every peptide culture condition. Leukapheresis product for the unexposed donors was bought commercially. Ficoll-Paque PLUS gradient centrifugation was used to isolate PBMCs from either whole blood or leukapheresis product. PBMCs were either cryopreserved at -140°C or used fresh in the expansion assay. The QIAamp Micro DNA Kit was used to extract genomic DNA from the CD4+ T cells.

The investigation overall reported the following: No donor contributed both pre-pandemic and post-infection samples, which limited tracing the source of pre-existing responses. Since the crossreactivity analysis centred on spike protein, crossreactivity against other viral proteins was not assessed. Small numbers of patients and of tested TCRs limited the study. Memory CD4+ clonotypes crossrecognizing SARS-CoV-2 and at least one common cold coronavirus spike were found in approximately 65% of donors. Compared with monoreactive clones, crossreactive clones had significantly weaker SARS-CoV-2-driven expansion, a result consistent with antigenic imprinting.

CDR1 MNHNS and CDR2 SASEGT are derived from the germline V gene. V sheds 7 bases and J sheds 2 bases, leaving 15 bases between their ends. The CDR3 runs 14 amino acids, cysteine and phenylalanine included. Only CDR3 DNA remains: 42 bases, in frame from the first base. Specimen: CD4+ T cells from PBMCs, cultured in vitro. This receptor chain uses TRBV6-1 and TRBJ2-7; the D region possibly corresponds to TRBD2 (5 bases align). The receptor was isolated from a human donor in good health. The CDR3 in this case is CASMEFRGTYEQYF. The DNA reads TGTGCCAGCATGGAGTTCCGGGGTACCTACGAGCAGTACTTC.